The present T cell receptor (beta chain) was sequenced within a study of shared clonotypes between healthy human individuals. Background on the study: The study drew on a couple of women and three men aged 18 to 49 as donors.

Produced via immunoSEQ multiplex PCR; TCRdb's table is partial and in-frame only. There are 2 million to 2.5 million clones in the sample; around 90% occur only once, and 0.37% lies in the top ten. Trimming left V 7 bases short and J 2 bases short, with 12 bases between. The CDR3 covers 14 residues. CDR1 is MDHEN and CDR2 is SYDVKM in the germline V gene. The V call is TRBV28, the J call TRBJ1-5; no firm D call. The source of this sequence is a man between 18 and 29 years old in good health. Some clones in this sample may be carry-over from other donors' samples. The sample consisted of naive CD4+ T cells from PBMCs. Subset denoted: CD45RA+ positively selected. The CDR3: CASKNPLGNQPQHF. The CDR3 bases are TGTGCCAGCAAAAATCCGTTGGGCAATCAGCCCCAGCATTTT.